This passage covers 15 T cell receptor beta chains from one sample sequenced in a study of blood T cell repertoires in COVID-19. Produced via immunoSEQ multiplex PCR; TCRdb's table is partial and in-frame only. The sample carries 150,000 to 200,000 clones, approximately 90% recorded once. Sequencing was done on a sample of peripheral blood. All receptors derive from a woman in her thirties with active or convalescent COVID-19.

V is TRBV6-5 and J is TRBJ2-1; 10 bases agree with TRBD2. V shed 0 bases, J shed 5 bases, and the junction held 4 bases outside the gene matches. The CDR3 covers 16 residues. From germline, CDR1 is MNHEY and CDR2 SVGAGI. The CDR3 nucleotides are TGTGCCAGCAGTTACTCTAGCGGGAGGCCGCACAATGAGCAGTTCTTC. Its translation: CASSYSSGRPHNEQFF.

The chain joins TRBV6-5 to TRBJ2-5; 7 bases are shared with TRBD2. Germline CDR1 and CDR2: MNHEY and SVGAGI. With 6 bases clipped from V and 1 base from J, the junction kept 2 bases outside the gene matches. CDR3 size: 13 residues. CDR3 in amino acids: CASRTGGQETQYF. The CDR3, as DNA: TGTGCCAGCAGGACGGGGGGCCAAGAGACCCAGTACTTC.

J is TRBJ2-5 and V is TRBV28, with 9 bases matching TRBD1. Trimming took 0 bases from V and 4 from J; bases not matched to a gene: 0. This CDR3 spans 14 amino acids. CDR1 and CDR2 (germline): MDHEN, SYDVKM. CDR3 nucleotides: TGTGCCAGCAGTTTATGGACAGGGGGAGAGACCCAGTACTTC. Protein sequence: CASSLWTGGETQYF.

This chain uses TRBV19 with TRBJ1-3; D is unresolved. V was pared by 5 bases and J by 4 bases, with 12 bases between. CDR1 is LNHDA, CDR2 SQIVND, per germline (reference sequence). The CDR3 totals 14 residues. The CDR3 protein is CASSLTGIGNTIYF. The CDR3 region has the DNA TGTGCCAGTAGTCTCACGGGTATCGGAAACACCATATATTTT.

V gene TRBV5-1 combines with J gene TRBJ1-1; 8 nucleotides agree with TRBD1. Germline V CDR1 and CDR2: SGHRS, YFSETQ. J was trimmed by 8 bases and V by 4 bases; bases with no gene match: 7. The CDR3 spans 13 residues. The CDR3 spells CASSREGTGEAFF. DNA for the CDR3: TGCGCCAGCAGCAGGGAGGGGACAGGAGAAGCTTTCTTT.

The gene calls are TRBV5-1 and TRBJ2-2; maybe TRBD2 (6 bases). V dropped 4 bases and J dropped 0 bases, with 10 bases sitting between them. This CDR3 region has 15 residues. Germline V gene lookup returns CDR1 SGHRS and CDR2 YFSETQ. The CDR3 DNA reads as TGCGCCAGCAGCCTCGGGACTTCGAACACCGGGGAGCTGTTTTTT. It codes for CASSLGTSNTGELFF.

This rearrangement joins TRBV21-1 to TRBJ1-4. TRBV21-1 is marked as a pseudogene. The CDR3 is 16 amino acids. CDR3 amino acids: CAGSGRGTATNEKLFF. The CDR3 DNA reads TGTGCCGGCTCCGGGAGGGGGACTGCAACTAATGAAAAACTGTTTTTT.

This clone was seen only once. The rearrangement uses TRBV4-1 and TRBJ2-1; a possible D gene is TRBD1 (6 bases). CDR1 MGHRA and CDR2 YSYEKL come from the germline V gene. The CDR3 consists of 14 residues. Trimming removed 0 bases at V and 7 bases at J, with 10 bases between. This CDR3 reads CASSQEGALNEQFF. CDR3 DNA: TGCGCCAGCAGCCAAGAGGGGGCCCTGAATGAGCAGTTCTTC.

The V call is TRBV6-5, the J call TRBJ2-5; D remains ambiguous. CDR1 and CDR2 (germline): MNHEY, SVGAGI. Trimming pared 0 bases from V and 5 bases from J, leaving 7 bases between. This CDR3 has 13 amino acids. Here the CDR3 DNA reads TGTGCCAGCAGTTACTCCGGGTTGGAGACCCAGTACTTC. Its protein product is CASSYSGLETQYF.

The CDR3: CASKEGTGGNTEAFF. CDR3 DNA sequence: TGTGCCAGTAAGGAAGGGACAGGTGGAAACACTGAAGCTTTCTTT. The chain recombines TRBV19 with TRBJ1-1; TRBD1 agrees at 8 bases. This CDR3 is built from 15 residues. Germline CDR1 LNHDA, CDR2 SQIVND (reference sequence). The trim removed 7 bases at V and 2 bases at J, leaving 9 bases unmatched. The whole variable domain, remainder taken from reference TRBV19 and TRBJ1-1, is DGGITQSPKYLFRKEGQNVTLSCEQNLNHDAMYWYRQDPGQGLRLIYYSQIVNDFQKGDIAEGYSVSREKKESFPLTVTSAQKNPTAFYLCASKEGTGGNTEAFFGQGTRLTVV.

This clone appeared once. Other DNA sequences from this sample encode an identical CDR3 as well. CDR3: CASSIGGGTEAFF. CDR3 nucleotides: TGTGCCAGTAGTATTGGCGGGGGCACTGAAGCTTTCTTT. This chain joins TRBV19 and TRBJ1-1; perhaps TRBD1 as D (5 bases). The germline V gene has CDR1 LNHDA and CDR2 SQIVND (reference sequence). CDR3 length equals 13 residues. Trimming stripped 3 bases from V and 4 bases from J, with 9 bases between.

The chain is built from TRBV5-6 and TRBJ2-5, with 7 bases identical to TRBD2. The germline V gene encodes CDR1 SGHDT and CDR2 YYEEEE. CDR3 length: 15 residues. Losses at the gene ends were 5 bases for V and 1 base for J; bases not matched to a gene: 8. The CDR3 DNA sequence: TGTGCCAGCAGTCTTCTCGTAGCGGGCCAAGAGACCCAGTACTTC. This sequence encodes CASSLLVAGQETQYF.

This chain links TRBV5-1 with TRBJ2-2; no clear D gene. The CDR3 length is 15 residues. Per the germline V gene, CDR1 is SGHRS and CDR2 is YFSETQ. V lost 0 bases and J lost 5, with 11 bases in between. CDR3 region: CASSLGQFGTGELFF. In DNA form, the CDR3 reads TGCGCCAGCAGCTTGGGGCAGTTCGGGACCGGGGAGCTGTTTTTT.

The J gene is TRBJ1-6, the V gene TRBV11-2, with 9 bases that match TRBD1. The CDR3 contains 14 residues. After removal of 3 bases from V and 14 bases from J, the junction contained 8 bases not matched to a gene. Germline-derived CDR1 and CDR2 are SGHAT and FQNNGV. The CDR3 sequence is CASSLGQGLRTLHF. The CDR3 region has the DNA TGTGCCAGCAGCTTGGGACAGGGACTAAGGACCCTCCACTTT.

This clone was seen more than once but under ten times. The same CDR3 can be traced to other DNA sequences in this sample. The chain links TRBV7-2 to TRBJ2-2; D is unresolved. With 4 bases removed from V and 3 bases from J, the gap between germline ends came to 3 bases. The germline CDR1 and CDR2 sequences are SGHTA and FQGNSA. The CDR3 totals 12 residues. The CDR3 DNA reads as TGTGCCAGCAGCTCCGACACCGGGGAGCTGTTTTTT. It translates to CASSSDTGELFF.